Presented here are 31 T cell receptor beta chains from one specimen sequenced in a study of early stage breast cancer tumors (dated by TCRdb to about 2017). Libraries were built with the immunoSEQ multiplex PCR assay. TCRdb holds this immuneACCESS table with in-frame rearrangements only. Some clones are missing; in checked studies, unresolved V genes explain under half, and the rest has no known cause. The sample table contains over 11,000 clones; only one count was recorded for about four fifths of them. 6% to 9.5% of the sample goes to the ten largest clones. The sequencing input was normal breast tissue next to the tumor. These receptors came from a person between 45 and 65 years old with breast cancer.

This clone was seen just once. The CDR3 reads CASSQVLTAVAQPQHF. The CDR3, as DNA: TGTGCCAGCAGCCAGGTTCTTACGGCAGTTGCTCAGCCCCAGCATTTT. The V and J genes are TRBV5-5 and TRBJ1-5; D unresolved. The CDR3 is made up of 16 amino acids. Per the germline V gene, CDR1 is SGHKS and CDR2 is YYEKEE (reference sequence). The V gene lost 4 bases and the J gene lost 6 bases, with 20 bases spanning the gap.

The sample holds a few counts of this clone. The J gene is TRBJ1-1, the V gene TRBV7-2, with 7 positions matching TRBD1. There are 15 residues in the CDR3. Trimming at V came to 1 base and at J to 1 base, leaving 3 bases not matched to a gene. Per germline, CDR1 SGHTA and CDR2 FQGNSA. The CDR3: CASSLGDSQNTEAFF. CDR3 coding DNA: TGTGCCAGCAGCTTAGGGGACAGTCAGAACACTGAAGCTTTCTTT.

The chain employs TRBV7-9 and TRBJ2-3; 7 bases are a match to TRBD2. Germline loops: CDR1 SEHNR, CDR2 FQNEAQ (reference sequence). The V gene end was trimmed by 0 bases and the J gene end by 2 bases; junction bases not matched to a gene: 5. The CDR3 consists of 16 residues. CDR3 in DNA: TGTGCCAGCAGCTTAGCCGGGACTATAAACACAGATACGCAGTATTTT. This codes for CASSLAGTINTDTQYF.

The V and J genes are TRBV6-5 and TRBJ1-2; D is unresolved. The CDR3 runs 15 residues. The V gene lost 2 bases and the J gene lost 5 bases, with 15 bases spanning the gap. CDR1 and CDR2 (germline): MNHEY, SVGAGI. The CDR3, as DNA: TGTGCCAGCAGTTACAAGGGTGCGGGATCTTATGGCTACACCTTC. Translation gives CASSYKGAGSYGYTF.

This chain uses TRBV13 with TRBJ2-5; 10 bases match TRBD2. The length of the CDR3 is 16 residues. The J segment lost 5 bases and the V segment lost 1 base, leaving 7 bases of the junction unmatched. CDR1 PRHDT and CDR2 FYEKMQ come from the germline V gene (reference sequence). Here the CDR3 DNA reads TGTGCCAGCAGCTTAGCCAGAGCGGGAGGGCCGGAGACCCAGTACTTC. Translated, it gives CASSLARAGGPETQYF.

The table lists this clone with a count of one. The rearrangement links TRBV5-4 to TRBJ1-1; D might be TRBD1 (5 bases). V was pared by 0 bases and J by 0 bases, with 12 bases between. Germline V CDR1 and CDR2: SGHNT, YYREEE (reference sequence). The CDR3 has 16 amino acids. CDR3 in DNA: TGTGCCAGCAGCTTGGTCCCAGTGGGGGTGAACACTGAAGCTTTCTTT. Its protein is CASSLVPVGVNTEAFF.

The chain uses TRBV11-2 and TRBJ1-4; maybe TRBD1 (5 bases). The germline gives CDR1 SGHAT, CDR2 FQNNGV. The CDR3 is 15 residues long. V dropped 0 bases and J dropped 8 bases, with 13 bases sitting between them. DNA of the CDR3: TGTGCCAGCAGCTTAGATCCCGGGGGGTGGGAAAAACTGTTTTTT. It yields the protein CASSLDPGGWEKLFF.

The rearrangement links TRBV5-1 to TRBJ2-5, with 8 bases identical to TRBD2. Germline CDR1 and CDR2: SGHRS and YFSETQ. CDR3 length: 14 amino acids. V lost 2 bases to trimming and J lost 5 bases; unmatched junction nucleotides: 5. The CDR3 nucleotides are TGCGCCAGCAGCTTTCACGGGGGGGCGGAGACCCAGTACTTC. This translates into CASSFHGGAETQYF.

The J gene is TRBJ2-3, the V gene TRBV9, with unresolved D. CDR3 length: 11 amino acids. The germline V gene has CDR1 SGDLS and CDR2 YYNGEE. V lost 4 bases, J lost 2 bases, and 2 bases lay in between. The CDR3 here is CASSTTDTQYF. CDR3 coding DNA: TGTGCCAGCAGCACCACAGATACGCAGTATTTT.

The chain recombines TRBV2 with TRBJ2-7, with D hard to call. The CDR3 is made up of 12 amino acids. Germline V gives CDR1 SNHLY, CDR2 FYNNEI. The germline V and J ends were trimmed by 1 base and 2 bases, with 3 bases remaining between them. The CDR3 DNA is TGTGCCAGCAGTGAAGGGCCCTACGAGCAGTACTTC. It specifies CASSEGPYEQYF. The whole variable domain, remainder taken from reference TRBV2 and TRBJ2-7, is EPEVTQTPSHQVTQMGQEVILRCVPISNHLYFYWYRQILGQKVEFLVSFYNNEISEKSEIFDDQFSVERPDGSNFTLKIRSTKLEDSAMYFCASSEGPYEQYFGPGTRLTVT.

V usage is TRBV7-9 and J usage is TRBJ2-1; 8 nucleotides line up with TRBD1. The CDR3 covers 18 residues. Trimming cost V 5 bases and J 2 bases; bases outside gene matches: 14. Looked up from germline, CDR1 is SEHNR and CDR2 is FQNEAQ (reference sequence). The CDR3 sequence is CASSPAPYQGATYNEQFF. The CDR3 DNA reads TGTGCCAGCAGCCCCGCCCCTTATCAGGGGGCAACCTACAATGAGCAGTTCTTC.

The V gene is TRBV6-5, the J gene TRBJ1-1; TRBD1 matches 7 bases. Germline V gene lookup returns CDR1 MNHEY and CDR2 SVGAGI. The V gene end was trimmed by 4 bases and the J gene end by 4 bases; junction bases not matched to a gene: 6. The CDR3 totals 14 residues. CDR3 bases: TGTGCCAGCAGTTTAGACAGGGCCTTCACTGAAGCTTTCTTT. This codes for CASSLDRAFTEAFF.

This clone was detected a few times. The chain combines TRBV5-6 with TRBJ2-5; D not resolved. CDR3 size: 14 residues. Per the germline V gene, CDR1 is SGHDT and CDR2 is YYEEEE. The V end was cut by 0 bases, the J end by 7 bases, with 13 bases between. CDR3 sequence (DNA): TGTGCCAGCAGCTTGGCGAGTGTTCCGGGGACCCAGTACTTC. This codes for CASSLASVPGTQYF. Full variable domain (outside the CDR3, taken from reference TRBV5-6 and TRBJ2-5): DAGVTQSPTHLIKTRGQQVTLRCSPKSGHDTVSWYQQALGQGPQFIFQYYEEEERQRGNFPDRFSGHQFPNYSSELNVNALLLGDSALYLCASSLASVPGTQYFGPGTRLLVL.

This clone was picked up one time. This sequence joins TRBV7-9 and TRBJ2-7, with D perhaps TRBD1 or TRBD2 (5 bases each). CDR3 size: 15 residues. Trimming pared 1 base from V and 3 bases from J, leaving 13 bases between. Germline CDR1 SEHNR, CDR2 FQNEAQ (reference sequence). The CDR3 nucleotides read TGTGCCAGCAGCTTAGGGCCGGGGCCAGGCTACGAGCAGTACTTC. Its protein product is CASSLGPGPGYEQYF.

The chain combines TRBV5-8 with TRBJ2-1; 9 nucleotides align to TRBD1. This CDR3 contains 15 residues. The germline V gene has CDR1 SGHTS and CDR2 YDEGEE. Trimming cost V 4 bases and J 8 bases; bases outside gene matches: 10. The CDR3 spells CASSEPGQGLYEQFF. The DNA of the CDR3 is TGTGCCAGCAGCGAACCGGGACAGGGTTTATATGAGCAGTTCTTC.

There are a few counts of this clone. The chain carries TRBV12-5 and TRBJ2-7, with unresolved D. Germline V gives CDR1 LGHNT, CDR2 FRNRAP. This CDR3 is built from 15 residues. Trimming left V 0 bases short and J 6 bases short, with 15 bases between. CDR3 region: CASGLVPVSPCEQYF. Written as DNA, the CDR3 is TGTGCTAGTGGTTTGGTACCGGTTTCTCCCTGCGAGCAGTACTTC.

The sample holds a few counts of this clone. This chain links TRBV19 with TRBJ1-5; 8 bases are a match to TRBD1. The J segment lost 2 bases and the V segment lost 7 bases, leaving 7 bases of the junction unmatched. Germline assignment: CDR1 LNHDA and CDR2 SQIVND (reference sequence). The CDR3 totals 15 residues. As DNA, the CDR3 is TGTGCCAGTACCCAGGGGGCGAAGGGCAATCAGCCCCAGCATTTT. This gives the protein CASTQGAKGNQPQHF. Full variable domain (outside the CDR3, taken from reference TRBV19 and TRBJ1-5): DGGITQSPKYLFRKEGQNVTLSCEQNLNHDAMYWYRQDPGQGLRLIYYSQIVNDFQKGDIAEGYSVSREKKESFPLTVTSAQKNPTAFYLCASTQGAKGNQPQHFGDGTRLSIL.

This chain uses TRBV18 with TRBJ2-3, with D possibly matching TRBD2 (6 bases). V was pared by 3 bases and J by 5 bases, with 18 bases between. This CDR3 spans 16 amino acids. Germline lookup yields CDR1 KGHSH and CDR2 LQKENI. Here the CDR3 reads CASSPTPPGVGDTQYF. The CDR3 DNA is TGTGCCAGCTCACCTACCCCCCCGGGGGTGGGAGATACGCAGTATTTT.

The gene calls are TRBV5-1 and TRBJ1-3, with D maybe TRBD1 (6 bases). V was clipped by 4 bases and J by 0 bases, with 8 bases between them. The CDR3 is 14 amino acids. CDR1 and CDR2 from the germline V gene are SGHRS and YFSETQ. The CDR3 loop is CASSLDSSGNTIYF. CDR3 nucleotides: TGCGCCAGCAGCCTGGACAGCTCTGGAAACACCATATATTTT.

The V gene is TRBV9, the J gene TRBJ2-5; D is unresolved. The V and J ends lost 0 bases and 3 bases respectively, with 9 bases between them. The CDR3 has 14 residues. Germline V lookup: CDR1 SGDLS, CDR2 YYNGEE. CDR3 coding DNA: TGTGCCAGCAGCGTAGAGGCAGAGAAAGAGACCCAGTACTTC. It translates to CASSVEAEKETQYF.

The V gene is TRBV5-5, the J gene TRBJ2-7, with D perhaps TRBD2 (6 bases). Germline V gives CDR1 SGHKS, CDR2 YYEKEE (reference sequence). V was cut by 0 bases and J by 6 bases, with 16 bases left in between. The CDR3 is 15 residues long. The DNA of the CDR3 is TGTGCCAGCAGCTTGGGGGACTGGATTAACTCCGAGCAGTACTTC. Its translation is CASSLGDWINSEQYF.

This rearrangement joins TRBV2 to TRBJ2-5, with 8 bases aligning to TRBD1. V shed 5 bases, J shed 5 bases, and the junction held 10 bases outside the gene matches. From germline, CDR1 is SNHLY and CDR2 FYNNEI. The CDR3 extends over 15 amino acids. CDR3 sequence (DNA): TGTGCCAGCAGTTTGTCTCGGACAGGGATGGAGACCCAGTACTTC. This encodes CASSLSRTGMETQYF.

The chain uses TRBV6-6 and TRBJ1-5; D ambiguous. The CDR3 consists of 12 residues. The germline gives CDR1 MNHNY, CDR2 SVGAGI (reference sequence). The ends were cut back, 6 bases at V and 7 bases at J, with 10 bases in the middle. The CDR3, as DNA: TGTGCCAGCAGCCCGAGTAGGCAGCCCCAGCATTTT. It yields the protein CASSPSRQPQHF.

The chain uses TRBV27 and TRBJ1-6; D uncertain. Trimming removed 6 bases from V and 0 bases from J, with 12 bases in between. This CDR3 has 16 amino acids. The germline V gene encodes CDR1 MNHEY and CDR2 SMNVEV (reference sequence). The CDR3 sequence is CASRALKGSYNSPLHF. The CDR3, as DNA: TGTGCCAGCAGAGCTCTAAAGGGCTCCTATAATTCACCCCTCCACTTT.

The sample holds a few counts of this clone. The J gene is TRBJ2-7, the V gene TRBV30; D is unresolved. The V gene lost 1 base and the J gene lost 4 bases, with 8 bases spanning the gap. The CDR3 is made up of 12 amino acids. Germline CDR1 is GTSNPN and CDR2 is SVGIG (reference sequence). The CDR3 region is CAWSGDYYEQYF. The CDR3 DNA reads TGTGCCTGGAGTGGTGATTATTACGAGCAGTACTTC.

This clone appeared a single time. The rearrangement joins TRBV4-3 to TRBJ2-3, with a tentative D call TRBD2 (5 bases). V lost 4 bases and J 0 bases, leaving 14 bases between the germline ends. Germline V gene data show CDR1 as LGHNA and CDR2 as YSLEER. CDR3 length equals 16 residues. This chain's CDR3 is CASSPAPGSSTDTQYF. Written as DNA, the CDR3 is TGCGCCAGCAGCCCCGCTCCGGGGTCGAGCACAGATACGCAGTATTTT.

This sequence joins TRBV4-2 and TRBJ2-7; either TRBD1 or TRBD2 may fit D (6 bases each). This CDR3 comprises 16 residues. The germline V gene encodes CDR1 LGHNA and CDR2 YNFKEQ. V lost 1 base, J lost 2 bases, and 15 bases lay in between. CDR3 region: CASSQAIHGGTYEQYF. CDR3 in DNA: TGTGCCAGCAGCCAAGCAATACACGGGGGCACCTACGAGCAGTACTTC.

The rearrangement uses TRBV27 and TRBJ2-7, with 7 bases lining up with TRBD2. Germline trimming cut 5 bases from V and 0 bases from J; bases unmatched to any gene: 13. Germline V gives CDR1 MNHEY, CDR2 SMNVEV (reference sequence). The CDR3 loop spans 17 amino acids. Here the CDR3 reads CASSPLRGRASSYEQYF. CDR3 bases: TGTGCCAGCAGTCCCCTCCGGGGGAGGGCGAGCTCCTACGAGCAGTACTTC.

This rearrangement joins TRBV11-3 to TRBJ2-2; D is perhaps TRBD1 (6 bases). The V and J ends lost 5 bases and 4 bases respectively, with 8 bases between them. From germline, CDR1 is SGHNT and CDR2 YENEEA. This CDR3 comprises 13 residues. CDR3 in amino acids: CASSLGGTGELFF. CDR3 DNA sequence: TGTGCCAGCAGCCTAGGGGGCACCGGGGAGCTGTTTTTT.

The genes are TRBV6-4 and TRBJ2-5, with 7 nucleotides matching TRBD2. The V gene end was trimmed by 0 bases and the J gene end by 5 bases; junction bases not matched to a gene: 12. The germline gives CDR1 MRHNA, CDR2 SNTAGT. The CDR3 runs to 17 residues. The CDR3 loop reads CASSDSSRGERRETQYF. CDR3 sequence (DNA): TGTGCCAGCAGTGACTCGAGTCGGGGGGAGAGGCGGGAGACCCAGTACTTC.

V and J are TRBV6-6 and TRBJ1-6; D gene uncertain. The length of the CDR3 is 15 residues. The germline V gene has CDR1 MNHNY and CDR2 SVGAGI (reference sequence). Trimming shortened V by 2 bases and J by 7 bases, and 12 bases separated the two germline ends. The CDR3 here is CASSYLGLGNSPLHF. In nucleotides, the CDR3 is TGTGCCAGCAGTTACCTCGGGTTGGGGAATTCACCCCTCCACTTT.